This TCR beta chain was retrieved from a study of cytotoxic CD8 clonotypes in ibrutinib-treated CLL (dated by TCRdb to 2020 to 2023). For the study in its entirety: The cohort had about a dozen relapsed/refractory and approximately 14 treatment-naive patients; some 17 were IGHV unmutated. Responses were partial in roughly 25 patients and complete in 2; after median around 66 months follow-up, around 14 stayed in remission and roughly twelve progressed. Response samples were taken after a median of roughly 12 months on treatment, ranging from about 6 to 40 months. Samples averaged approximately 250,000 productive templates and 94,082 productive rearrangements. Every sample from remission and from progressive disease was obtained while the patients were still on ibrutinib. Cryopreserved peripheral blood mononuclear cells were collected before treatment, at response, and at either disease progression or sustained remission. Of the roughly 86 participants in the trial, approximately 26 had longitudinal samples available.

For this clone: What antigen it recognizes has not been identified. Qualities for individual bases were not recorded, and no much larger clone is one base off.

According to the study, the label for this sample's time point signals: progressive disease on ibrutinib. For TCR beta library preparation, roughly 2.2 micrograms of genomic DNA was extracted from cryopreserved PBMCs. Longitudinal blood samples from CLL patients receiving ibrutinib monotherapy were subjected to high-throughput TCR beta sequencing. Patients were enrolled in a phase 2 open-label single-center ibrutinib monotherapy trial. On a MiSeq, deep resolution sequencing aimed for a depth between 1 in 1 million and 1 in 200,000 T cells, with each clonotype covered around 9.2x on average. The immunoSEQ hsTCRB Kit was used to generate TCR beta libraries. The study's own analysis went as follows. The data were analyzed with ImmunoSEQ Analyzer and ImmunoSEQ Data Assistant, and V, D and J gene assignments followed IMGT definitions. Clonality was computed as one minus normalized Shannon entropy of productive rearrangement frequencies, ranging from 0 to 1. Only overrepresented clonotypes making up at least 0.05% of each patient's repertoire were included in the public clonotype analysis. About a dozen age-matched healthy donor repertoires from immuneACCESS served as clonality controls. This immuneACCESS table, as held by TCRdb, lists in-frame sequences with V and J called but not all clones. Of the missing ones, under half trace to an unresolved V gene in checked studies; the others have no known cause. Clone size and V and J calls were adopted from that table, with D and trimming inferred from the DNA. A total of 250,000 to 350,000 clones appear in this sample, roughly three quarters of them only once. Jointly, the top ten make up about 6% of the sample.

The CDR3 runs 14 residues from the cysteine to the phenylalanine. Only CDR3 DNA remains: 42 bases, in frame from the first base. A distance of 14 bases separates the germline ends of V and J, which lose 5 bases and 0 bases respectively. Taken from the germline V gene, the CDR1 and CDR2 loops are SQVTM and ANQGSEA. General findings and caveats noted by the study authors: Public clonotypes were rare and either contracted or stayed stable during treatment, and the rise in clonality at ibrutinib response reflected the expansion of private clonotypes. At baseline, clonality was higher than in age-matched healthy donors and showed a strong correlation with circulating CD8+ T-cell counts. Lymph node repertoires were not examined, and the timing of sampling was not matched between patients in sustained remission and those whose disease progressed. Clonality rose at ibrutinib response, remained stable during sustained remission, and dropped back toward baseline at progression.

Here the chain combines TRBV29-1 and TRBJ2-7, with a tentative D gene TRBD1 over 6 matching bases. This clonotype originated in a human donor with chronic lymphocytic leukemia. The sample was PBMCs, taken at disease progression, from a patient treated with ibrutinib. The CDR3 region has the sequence CSVREGGASYEQYF. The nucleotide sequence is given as TGCAGCGTTCGGGAAGGGGGAGCCTCCTACGAGCAGTACTTC.